A selection of T cell receptor beta chains follows, all from one sample in a study of T cell clones after liver transplantation. Measured with immunoSEQ multiplex PCR; TCRdb has only the in-frame clones, and not every one. The table has nearly 45,000 clones, 85% to 90% seen once. Sequencing was performed on CD4+ T cells from blood, taken 24 months after liver transplant. The receptors were gathered from a human patient who received a liver transplant. The graft donor may have contributed some T cells. Both conserved end residues are part of each CDR3. D genes are given only for firm matches. Rows give clone size only sometimes, using once, few, many, or a class for an expanded clone.

J | V | size | D | CDR3 | DNA
TRBJ1-4 | TRBV11-2 | . | TRBD1 | CASSLVAGTATNEKLFF | TGTGCCAGCAGCTTAGTCGCCGGGACAGCAACTAATGAAAAACTGTTTTTT
TRBJ1-4 | TRBV5-1 | once | . | CASSSRWGGEKLFF | TGCGCCAGCAGCTCCAGGTGGGGAGGAGAAAAACTGTTTTTT
TRBJ1-3 | TRBV7-2 | . | . | CASSLVTYSGNTIYF | TGTGCCAGCAGCTTAGTTACATACTCTGGAAACACCATATATTTT
TRBJ2-1 | TRBV9 | . | TRBD1 | CASSAMGQGRNEQFF | TGTGCCAGCAGCGCGATGGGACAGGGGCGAAATGAGCAGTTCTTC
TRBJ1-6 | TRBV6-5 | . | . | CASSYSRRRHSPLHF | TGTGCCAGCAGTTACTCGAGGAGGAGGCATTCACCCCTCCACTTT
TRBJ2-1 | TRBV4-3 | . | . | CASSHQGPGNHNEQFF | TGCGCCAGCAGCCACCAGGGCCCTGGGAACCACAATGAGCAGTTCTTC
TRBJ2-5 | TRBV2 | . | . | CASTKGSNTFQETQYF | TGTGCCAGCACCAAAGGTTCCAACACTTTTCAAGAGACCCAGTACTTC
TRBJ2-1 | TRBV7-2 | . | . | CASSLVGAGQHNEQFF | TGTGCCAGCAGCTTAGTGGGAGCGGGACAGCACAATGAGCAGTTCTTC
TRBJ1-1 | TRBV2 | . | TRBD1 | CASSARDSMNTEAFF | TGTGCCAGCAGTGCTAGGGACAGCATGAACACTGAAGCTTTCTTT
TRBJ1-5 | TRBV28 | . | . | CASRKSQGYSNQPQHF | TGTGCCAGCAGAAAATCCCAAGGGTATAGCAATCAGCCCCAGCATTTT
TRBJ1-2 | TRBV30 | . | . | CAWSGAVGGYYGYTF | TGTGCCTGGAGTGGCGCCGTCGGGGGTTACTATGGCTACACCTTC
TRBJ1-2 | TRBV29-1 | . | TRBD1 | CSVEDPRTGNRGYTF | TGCAGCGTTGAAGATCCGAGGACAGGGAACCGTGGCTACACCTTC
TRBJ1-5 | TRBV6-5 | . | . | CASTMGNQPQHF | TGTGCCAGCACGATGGGCAATCAGCCCCAGCATTTT
TRBJ2-7 | TRBV19 | few | . | CATSQAYEQYF | TGTGCTACCAGCCAAGCCTACGAGCAGTACTTC
TRBJ2-1 | TRBV5-1 | . | TRBD2 | CASTGLAGTYNEQFF | TGCGCCAGCACCGGGCTAGCGGGGACCTACAATGAGCAGTTCTTC
TRBJ2-3 | TRBV27 | . | TRBD1 | CASSLLLAGGADTQYF | TGTGCCAGCAGTTTACTGTTGGCAGGGGGTGCAGATACGCAGTATTTT
TRBJ1-4 | TRBV7-8 | . | TRBD1 | CASSLGQGGATNEKLFF | TGTGCCAGCAGCCTCGGACAGGGTGGCGCAACTAATGAAAAACTGTTTTTT
TRBJ2-5 | TRBV19 | . | TRBD2 | CASSHGREGTQYF | TGTGCCAGTAGCCACGGCAGGGAGGGGACCCAGTACTTC
TRBJ2-1 | TRBV7-2 | . | TRBD1 | CASSPAGTGRYNEQFF | TGTGCCAGCAGCCCCGCCGGGACAGGGCGCTACAATGAGCAGTTCTTC
TRBJ2-3 | TRBV4-1 | once | TRBD2 | CASSQETSGGFTDTQYF | TGCGCCAGCAGCCAAGAAACTAGCGGGGGGTTCACAGATACGCAGTATTTT
TRBJ2-2 | TRBV27 | once | . | CASSYSTRTGELFF | TGTGCCAGCAGTTACTCGACACGAACCGGGGAGCTGTTTTTT
TRBJ2-6 | TRBV5-4 | once | . | CASSPDSGANVLTF | TGTGCCAGCAGCCCAGACTCTGGGGCCAACGTCCTGACTTTC
TRBJ1-2 | TRBV9 | . | . | CASSPGGGGYTF | TGTGCCAGCAGTCCTGGGGGCGGTGGCTACACCTTC
TRBJ2-3 | TRBV6-1 | . | . | CAMQGIHTDTQYF | TGTGCCATGCAGGGGATACACACAGATACGCAGTATTTT